Below are 21 T cell receptor beta chains sequenced from a single sample in a study of identical twins. TCRdb recomputed calls from the 5' RACE reads with MiXCR, one row per CDR3 protein. The sample lists about 240,000 distinct CDR3 sequences, roughly 13% occurring once. These sequences were also reported in another study, on yellow fever vaccine responses in identical twins.

The sample comprised memory (CD45RO+) T cells sorted from blood. The receptor source for this set is a woman aged 18-29 years in good health.

This clonotype was picked up many times. The chain carries TRBV10-3 and TRBJ1-4; D is perhaps TRBD1 (6 bases). There are 13 residues in the CDR3. Germline assignment: CDR1 ENHRY and CDR2 SYGVKD. Between the trimmed V and J ends, which lost 7 bases and 6 bases, there was a span of 12 bases. The CDR3 DNA sequence: TGTGCCATCAAACCCCGACAGGATGAAAAACTGTTTTTT. It yields the protein CAIKPRQDEKLFF.

A few counts support this clonotype. The chain joins TRBV27 to TRBJ2-2, with TRBD2 as a possible D gene (6 bases). Germline V gene sequence: CDR1 MNHEY, CDR2 SMNVEV (reference sequence). V lost 3 bases and J lost 7, with 15 bases in between. The CDR3 runs 15 residues. Here the CDR3 DNA reads TGTGCCAGCAGTTTCCGGAGGGGCTTGAACGGGGAGCTGTTTTTT. Translating gives CASSFRRGLNGELFF.

This sequence joins TRBV3-1 and TRBJ2-5, with 7 positions matching TRBD2. V lost 1 base to trimming and J lost 5 bases; unmatched junction nucleotides: 10. The CDR3 covers 16 residues. Germline loops: CDR1 LGHDT, CDR2 YNNKEL (reference sequence). CDR3 DNA: TGTGCCAGCAGCCAAGGGGTGAGGGCTAGCGGTGAGACCCAGTACTTC. Translation: CASSQGVRASGETQYF.

The V gene is TRBV5-1, the J gene TRBJ1-2, with D unclear. Looked up from germline, CDR1 is SGHRS and CDR2 is YFSETQ. The CDR3 is 13 residues long. V was cut by 2 bases and J by 8 bases, with 13 bases left in between. CDR3 residues: CASSFLQSGGYTF. The CDR3 coding sequence is TGCGCCAGCAGCTTTTTACAGTCTGGGGGCTACACCTTC. The full variable domain, rest sourced from reference TRBV5-1 and TRBJ1-2, is KAGVTQTPRYLIKTRGQQVTLSCSPISGHRSVSWYQQTPGQGLQFLFEYFSETQRNKGNFPGRFSGRQFSNSRSEMNVSTLELGDSALYLCASSFLQSGGYTFGSGTRLTVV.

Many counts were recorded for this clonotype. The chain uses TRBV6-5 and TRBJ2-3, with D hard to call. Germline loops: CDR1 MNHEY, CDR2 SVGAGI. This CDR3 has 17 amino acids. V was cut by 4 bases and J by 5 bases, with 22 bases left in between. CDR3: CASSSNEHPIWKDTQYF. CDR3 DNA sequence: TGTGCCAGCAGTTCCAACGAACACCCCATTTGGAAAGATACGCAGTATTTT.

This clonotype has a handful of counts. The rearrangement links TRBV7-2 to TRBJ2-2; D uncertain. V gave up 0 bases and J gave up 4 bases, with 12 bases separating them. Germline CDR1 SGHTA, CDR2 FQGNSA. The CDR3 length is 16 residues. The CDR3 sequence is CASSLASSPGTGELFF. The CDR3 DNA is TGTGCCAGCAGCTTAGCGTCTAGTCCGGGCACCGGGGAGCTGTTTTTT.

This clonotype was seen repeatedly, ten times or more. This rearrangement joins TRBV5-1 to TRBJ2-1, with D uncertain. This CDR3 contains 14 residues. Germline V CDR1 and CDR2: SGHRS, YFSETQ. Trimming left V 1 base short and J 4 bases short, with 9 bases between. CDR3 bases: TGCGCCAGCAGCTTGAACAGTGATTACAATGAGCAGTTCTTC. This codes for CASSLNSDYNEQFF.

Ten or more counts support this clonotype. The chain recombines TRBV7-9 with TRBJ2-3; D is uncertain. Trimming left V 3 bases short and J 0 bases short, with 16 bases between. Per germline, CDR1 SEHNR and CDR2 FQNEAQ (reference sequence). This CDR3 spans 17 amino acids. The CDR3 nucleotides read TGTGCCAGCAGCTTTGGGCCAAATTTCCGCAGCACAGATACGCAGTATTTT. Residues: CASSFGPNFRSTDTQYF.

The table lists this clonotype with a few counts. The chain joins TRBV19 to TRBJ2-4; 9 nucleotides match TRBD1. The V gene's germline CDR1 is LNHDA and CDR2 SQIVND (reference sequence). CDR3 length: 23 residues. V lost 3 bases, J lost 7 bases, and 31 bases stayed unmatched. CDR3 bases: TGTGCCAGTAGTATCCAGAGTCACCAGCGGGACAGGGATATTCCCGATGGAGGGAACATTCAGTACTTC. This translates into CASSIQSHQRDRDIPDGGNIQYF.

This clonotype has a handful of counts. The chain recombines TRBV6-6 with TRBJ1-2; D gene uncertain. The germline V and J ends were trimmed by 8 bases and 2 bases, with 9 bases remaining between them. CDR1 is MNHNY, CDR2 SVGAGI, per germline (reference sequence). The CDR3 loop spans 12 amino acids. The DNA of the CDR3 is TGTGCCAGCCGTAACAGCAACTATGGCTACACCTTC. This gives the protein CASRNSNYGYTF.

This clonotype has just a few counts. The chain couples TRBV5-4 to TRBJ1-1; 10 bases are a match to TRBD1. Germline CDR1 and CDR2: SGHNT and YYREEE (reference sequence). Germline trimming cut 1 base from V and 8 bases from J; bases unmatched to any gene: 2. The CDR3 is 13 amino acids. The CDR3 spells CASSLKGQGEAFF. CDR3 DNA: TGTGCCAGCAGCTTGAAGGGACAGGGGGAAGCTTTCTTT. The full variable domain, with the rest looked up from reference TRBV5-4 and TRBJ1-1, is ETGVTQSPTHLIKTRGQQVTLRCSSQSGHNTVSWYQQALGQGPQFIFQYYREEENGRGNFPPRFSGLQFPNYSSELNVNALELDDSALYLCASSLKGQGEAFFGQGTRLTVV.

This clonotype was found many times. V usage is TRBV4-3 and J usage is TRBJ2-3; the D is unclear. V lost 4 bases to trimming and J lost 4 bases, with 12 bases between them. Germline V gives CDR1 LGHNA, CDR2 YSLEER. The CDR3 is 14 amino acids. The CDR3 loop is CASSLDTVADTQYF. Here the CDR3 DNA reads TGCGCCAGCAGCCTCGACACGGTCGCAGATACGCAGTATTTT.

V usage is TRBV4-2 and J usage is TRBJ2-3; D is perhaps TRBD2 (5 bases). V gave up 4 bases and J gave up 2 bases, with 16 bases separating them. There are 16 residues in the CDR3. CDR1 and CDR2 (germline): LGHNA, YNFKEQ. The CDR3 DNA reads as TGTGCCAGCAGCCGAAACCAGGACTTGGCCACAGATACGCAGTATTTT. Amino acids: CASSRNQDLATDTQYF.

V is TRBV6-5 and J is TRBJ2-7, with 7 bases aligning to TRBD2. Unmatched junction bases numbered 4, after V lost 0 bases and J lost 5 bases. Germline V gene sequence: CDR1 MNHEY, CDR2 SVGAGI. This CDR3 is built from 14 residues. The CDR3: CASSYSGGSDEQYF. DNA for the CDR3: TGTGCCAGCAGTTACTCGGGAGGGTCCGACGAGCAGTACTTC.

The chain couples TRBV7-9 to TRBJ2-1; no clear D. The length of the CDR3 is 14 residues. Per germline, CDR1 SEHNR and CDR2 FQNEAQ (reference sequence). Between the trimmed V and J ends, which lost 1 base and 4 bases, there was a span of 8 bases. CDR3 DNA: TGTGCCAGCAGCTTAGAACAAAGATACAATGAGCAGTTCTTC. The encoded protein is CASSLEQRYNEQFF.

The J gene is TRBJ2-2, the V gene TRBV5-5; D is perhaps TRBD1 (5 bases). The CDR3 runs to 15 residues. Germline-derived CDR1 and CDR2 are SGHKS and YYEKEE (reference sequence). Trimming left V 3 bases short and J 1 base short, with 10 bases between. The CDR3 nucleotides read TGTGCCAGCAGCTCATTCGGACAGAACACCGGGGAGCTGTTTTTT. Amino acids: CASSSFGQNTGELFF.

This clonotype was recorded a few times. The V call is TRBV27, the J call TRBJ2-7, with TRBD2 as a possible D gene (6 bases). Germline V gene data show CDR1 as MNHEY and CDR2 as SMNVEV (reference sequence). The V and J ends lost 8 bases and 3 bases respectively, with 14 bases between them. The length of the CDR3 is 13 residues. The CDR3 DNA follows: TGTGCCAGCTCCCTGGGGCGGGACTACGAGCAGTACTTC. It encodes CASSLGRDYEQYF.

This clonotype has more than one count but fewer than ten. The gene calls are TRBV20-1 and TRBJ2-5; D may match TRBD1 or TRBD2 (6 bases each). Germline V gene sequence: CDR1 DFQATT, CDR2 SNEGSKA (reference sequence). Trimming removed 1 base from V and 1 base from J, with 10 bases in between. The CDR3 is 14 amino acids. CDR3 DNA sequence: TGCAGTGCTAGAGCGGGGGCGATCCAAGAGACCCAGTACTTC. Protein product: CSARAGAIQETQYF.

This clonotype was seen only a few times. The chain is built from TRBV7-2 and TRBJ1-4, with 8 bases aligning to TRBD1. Trimming took 6 bases from V and 3 from J; bases not matched to a gene: 6. From germline, CDR1 is SGHTA and CDR2 FQGNSA. The CDR3 has 15 residues. This chain's CDR3 is CASRLGQASNEKLFF. In DNA, the CDR3 is TGTGCCAGCAGATTGGGACAGGCTTCTAATGAAAAACTGTTTTTT.

This rearrangement joins TRBV5-1 to TRBJ1-6; TRBD1 matches at 7 bases. With V trimmed by 2 bases and J by 8 bases, 10 bases remained unmatched. From germline, CDR1 is SGHRS and CDR2 YFSETQ. This CDR3 has 16 residues. CDR3 DNA: TGCGCCAGCAGCTTCCCCTCGCGCAGGGGGGATTCACCCCTCCACTTT. Translated: CASSFPSRRGDSPLHF.

In this sample, this clonotype turned up many times. The chain links TRBV12-3 or TRBV12-4 to TRBJ1-1, with D unclear. V lost 1 base and J 4 bases, leaving 10 bases between the germline ends. This CDR3 has 14 residues. The CDR3 DNA sequence: TGTGCCAGCAGTTTAGGAGGGAAAGGCACTGAAGCTTTCTTT. Translating gives CASSLGGKGTEAFF.